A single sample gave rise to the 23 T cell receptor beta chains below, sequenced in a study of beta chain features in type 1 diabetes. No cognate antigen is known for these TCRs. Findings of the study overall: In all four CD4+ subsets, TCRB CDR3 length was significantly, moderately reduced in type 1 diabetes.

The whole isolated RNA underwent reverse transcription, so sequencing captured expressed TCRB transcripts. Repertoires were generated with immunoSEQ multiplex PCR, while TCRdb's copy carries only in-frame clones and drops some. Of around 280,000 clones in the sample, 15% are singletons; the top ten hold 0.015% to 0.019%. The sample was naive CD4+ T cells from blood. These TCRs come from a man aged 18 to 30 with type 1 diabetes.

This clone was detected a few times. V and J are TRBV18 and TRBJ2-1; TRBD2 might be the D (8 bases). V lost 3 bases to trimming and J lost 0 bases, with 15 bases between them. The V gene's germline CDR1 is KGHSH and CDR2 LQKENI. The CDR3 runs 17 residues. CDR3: CASSPMTGTSSYNEQFF. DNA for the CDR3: TGTGCCAGCTCACCGATGACAGGGACTAGCTCCTACAATGAGCAGTTCTTC.

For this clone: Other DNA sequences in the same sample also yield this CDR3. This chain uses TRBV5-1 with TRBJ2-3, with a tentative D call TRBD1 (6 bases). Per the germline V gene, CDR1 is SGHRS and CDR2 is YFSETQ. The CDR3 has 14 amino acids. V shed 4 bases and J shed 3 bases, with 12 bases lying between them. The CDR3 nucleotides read TGCGCCAGCAGCCCCGGTCAGGGGACAGATACGCAGTATTTT. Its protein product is CASSPGQGTDTQYF.

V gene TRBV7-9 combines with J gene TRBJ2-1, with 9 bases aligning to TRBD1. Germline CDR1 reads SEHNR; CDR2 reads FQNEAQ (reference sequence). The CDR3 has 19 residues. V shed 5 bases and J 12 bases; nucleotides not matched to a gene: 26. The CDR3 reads CASSPRNGTGYGHGAGQFF. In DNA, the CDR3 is TGTGCCAGCAGCCCTCGAAACGGGACAGGGTACGGACATGGGGCTGGGCAGTTCTTC.

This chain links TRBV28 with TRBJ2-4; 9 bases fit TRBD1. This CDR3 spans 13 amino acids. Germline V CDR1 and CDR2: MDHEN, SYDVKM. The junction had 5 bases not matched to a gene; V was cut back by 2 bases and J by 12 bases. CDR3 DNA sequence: TGTGCCAGCAGTTTACTCACAGGGGGCGGTCAGTACTTC. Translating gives CASSLLTGGGQYF.

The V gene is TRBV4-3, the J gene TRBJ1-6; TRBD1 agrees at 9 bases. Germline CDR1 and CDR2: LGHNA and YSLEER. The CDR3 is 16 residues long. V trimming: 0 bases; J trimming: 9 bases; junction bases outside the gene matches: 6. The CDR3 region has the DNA TGCGCCAGCAGCCAAGACTCGGGACAGGGAATTTCACCCCTCCACTTT. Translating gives CASSQDSGQGISPLHF.

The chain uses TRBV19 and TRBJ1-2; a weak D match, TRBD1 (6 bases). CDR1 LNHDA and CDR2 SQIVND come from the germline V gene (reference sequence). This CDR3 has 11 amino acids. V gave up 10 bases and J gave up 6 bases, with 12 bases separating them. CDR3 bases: TGTGCCATTTCACAGGGAGATGGCTACACCTTC. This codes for CAISQGDGYTF.

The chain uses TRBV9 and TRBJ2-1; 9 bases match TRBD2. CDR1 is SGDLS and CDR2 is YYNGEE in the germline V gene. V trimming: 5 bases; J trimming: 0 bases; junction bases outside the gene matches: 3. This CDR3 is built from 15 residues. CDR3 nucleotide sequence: TGTGCCAGCAGTCGTAGCGGGAGCTCCTACAATGAGCAGTTCTTC. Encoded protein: CASSRSGSSYNEQFF.

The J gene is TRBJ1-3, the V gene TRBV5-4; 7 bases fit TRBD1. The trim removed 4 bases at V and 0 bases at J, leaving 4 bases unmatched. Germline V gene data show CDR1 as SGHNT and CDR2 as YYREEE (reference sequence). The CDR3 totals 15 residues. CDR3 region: CASSLGQVSGNTIYF. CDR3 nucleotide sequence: TGTGCCAGCAGCCTCGGACAGGTCTCTGGAAACACCATATATTTT.

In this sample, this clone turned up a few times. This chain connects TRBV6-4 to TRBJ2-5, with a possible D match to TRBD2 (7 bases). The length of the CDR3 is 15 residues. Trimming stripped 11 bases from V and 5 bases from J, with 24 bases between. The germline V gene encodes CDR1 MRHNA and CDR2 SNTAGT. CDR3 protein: CAGPTVGGPLETQYF. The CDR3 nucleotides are TGTGCCGGTCCGACAGTGGGGGGGCCATTGGAGACCCAGTACTTC.

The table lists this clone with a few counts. The CDR3 here is CASRATGGTAFF. The CDR3 DNA reads TGTGCCAGCAGGGCTACAGGGGGTACGGCTTTCTTT. This chain joins TRBV2 and TRBJ1-1; TRBD1 matches at 8 bases. Losses at the gene ends were 6 bases for V and 11 bases for J; bases not matched to a gene: 8. The germline V gene has CDR1 SNHLY and CDR2 FYNNEI. CDR3 size: 12 residues.

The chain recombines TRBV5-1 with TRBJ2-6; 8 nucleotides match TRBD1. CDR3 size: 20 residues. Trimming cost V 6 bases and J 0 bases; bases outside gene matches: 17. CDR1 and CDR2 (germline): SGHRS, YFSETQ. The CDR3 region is CASKDLTDRGLSSGANVLTF. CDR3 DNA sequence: TGCGCCAGCAAAGACCTCACCGACAGGGGATTAAGCTCTGGGGCCAACGTCCTGACTTTC.

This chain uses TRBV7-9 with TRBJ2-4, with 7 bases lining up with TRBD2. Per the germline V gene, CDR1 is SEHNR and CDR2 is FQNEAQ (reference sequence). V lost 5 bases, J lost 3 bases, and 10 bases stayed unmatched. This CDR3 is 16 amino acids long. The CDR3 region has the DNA TGTGCCAGCAGCACCTTGGGGGGGAATGGCAAAAACATTCAGTACTTC. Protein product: CASSTLGGNGKNIQYF.

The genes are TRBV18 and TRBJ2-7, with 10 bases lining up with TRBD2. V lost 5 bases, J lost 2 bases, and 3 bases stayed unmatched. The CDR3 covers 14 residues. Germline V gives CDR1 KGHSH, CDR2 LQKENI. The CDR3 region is CASSTSGGAYEQYF. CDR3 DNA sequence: TGTGCCAGCTCAACGAGCGGGGGGGCCTACGAGCAGTACTTC.

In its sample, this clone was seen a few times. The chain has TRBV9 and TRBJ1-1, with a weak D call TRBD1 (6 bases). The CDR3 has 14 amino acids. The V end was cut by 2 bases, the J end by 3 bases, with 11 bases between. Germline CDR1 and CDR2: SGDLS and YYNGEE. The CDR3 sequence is CASSVDRSYTEAFF. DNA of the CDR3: TGTGCCAGCAGCGTCGACAGGAGCTACACTGAAGCTTTCTTT.

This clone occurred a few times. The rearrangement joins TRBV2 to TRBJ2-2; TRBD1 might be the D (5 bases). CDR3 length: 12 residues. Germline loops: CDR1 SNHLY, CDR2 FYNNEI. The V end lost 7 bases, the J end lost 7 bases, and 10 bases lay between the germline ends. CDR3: CASTGSGGELFF. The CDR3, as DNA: TGTGCCAGCACAGGGTCAGGCGGGGAGCTGTTTTTT.

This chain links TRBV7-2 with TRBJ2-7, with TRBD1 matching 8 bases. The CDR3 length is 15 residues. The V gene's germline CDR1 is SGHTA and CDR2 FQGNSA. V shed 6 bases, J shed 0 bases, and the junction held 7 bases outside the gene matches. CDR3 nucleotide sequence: TGTGCCAGCAGTCCAGGGGGCAAGAGCTCCTACGAGCAGTACTTC. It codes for CASSPGGKSSYEQYF.

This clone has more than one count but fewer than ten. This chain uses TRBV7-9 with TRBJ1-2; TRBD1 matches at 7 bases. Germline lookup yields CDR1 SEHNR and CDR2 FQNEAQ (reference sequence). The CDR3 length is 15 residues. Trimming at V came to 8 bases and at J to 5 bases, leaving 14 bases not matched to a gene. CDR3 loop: CASSSLGTVFYGYTF. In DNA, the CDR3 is TGTGCCAGCTCCAGCCTAGGGACAGTCTTTTATGGCTACACCTTC.

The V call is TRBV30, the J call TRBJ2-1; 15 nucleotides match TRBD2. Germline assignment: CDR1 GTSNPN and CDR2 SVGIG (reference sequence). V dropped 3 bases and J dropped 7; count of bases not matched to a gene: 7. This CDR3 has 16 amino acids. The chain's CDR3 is CAWRGTGTSGRNEQFF. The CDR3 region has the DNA TGTGCCTGGAGGGGAACCGGGACTAGCGGGAGGAATGAGCAGTTCTTC.

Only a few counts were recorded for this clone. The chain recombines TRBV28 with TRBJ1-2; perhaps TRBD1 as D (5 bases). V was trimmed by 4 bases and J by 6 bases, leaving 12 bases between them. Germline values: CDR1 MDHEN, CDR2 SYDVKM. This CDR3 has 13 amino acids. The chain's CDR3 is CASSWGVGNGYTF. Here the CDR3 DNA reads TGTGCCAGCAGTTGGGGGGTGGGCAATGGCTACACCTTC.

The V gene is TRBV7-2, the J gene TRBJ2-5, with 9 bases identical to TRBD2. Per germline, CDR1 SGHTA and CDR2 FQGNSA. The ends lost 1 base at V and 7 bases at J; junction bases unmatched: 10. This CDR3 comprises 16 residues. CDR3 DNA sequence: TGTGCCAGCAGCTTAGGGTCTAGCGGGGAGTTGGCGACCCAGTACTTC. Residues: CASSLGSSGELATQYF.

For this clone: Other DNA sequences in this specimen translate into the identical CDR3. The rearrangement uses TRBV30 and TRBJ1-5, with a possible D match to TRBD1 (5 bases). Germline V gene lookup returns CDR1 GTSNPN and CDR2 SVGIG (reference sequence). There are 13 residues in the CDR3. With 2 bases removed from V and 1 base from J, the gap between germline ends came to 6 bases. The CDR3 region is CAWSQGSNQPQHF. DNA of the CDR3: TGTGCCTGGAGTCAGGGAAGCAATCAGCCCCAGCATTTT.

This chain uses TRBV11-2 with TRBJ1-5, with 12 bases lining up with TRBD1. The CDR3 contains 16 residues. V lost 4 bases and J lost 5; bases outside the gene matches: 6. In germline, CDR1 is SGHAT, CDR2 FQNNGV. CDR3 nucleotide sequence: TGTGCCAGCAGCTCCCCGGGACAGGGGGCATATCAGCCCCAGCATTTT. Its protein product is CASSSPGQGAYQPQHF. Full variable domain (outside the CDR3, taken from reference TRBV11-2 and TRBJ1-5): EAGVAQSPRYKIIEKRQSVAFWCNPISGHATLYWYQQILGQGPKLLIQFQNNGVVDDSQLPKDRFSAERLKGVDSTLKIQPAKLEDSAVYLCASSSPGQGAYQPQHFGDGTRLSIL.

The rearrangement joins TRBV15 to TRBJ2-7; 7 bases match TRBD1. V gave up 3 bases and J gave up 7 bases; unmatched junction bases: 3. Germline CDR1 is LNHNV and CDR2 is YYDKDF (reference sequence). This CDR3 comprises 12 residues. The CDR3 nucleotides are TGTGCCACCAGCAGTAACAGGGGTGAGCAGTACTTC. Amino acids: CATSSNRGEQYF.